The present entry profiles one T cell receptor beta chain with its context. This clonotype was seen repeatedly, ten times or more. The specificity of this receptor is unknown. No much larger clone exists at a distance of one base, and base qualities are not known. The data originate from a study of T cell repertoires in cytomegalovirus infection (dated by TCRdb to about 2019). General notes on the study: Because public TCR beta signatures pointed to carriage of CMV infection together with the matching HLA type, the HLA type of each donor mattered for the analysis. Points the paper makes about the study in general: The ex vivo response was dominated by HLA-C-restricted CMV-specific TCR beta clonotypes, which also provided the single most frequent clonotype in two of eight donors. In both this cohort and an independent cohort of several hundred donors, the cumulative frequency of public TCR beta family members distinguished carriers of CMV infection plus the relevant HLA type.

Sequenced using an Illumina HiSeq 1500. Clones were called with MiXCR by TCRdb after fastp trimmed the public reads at Q25, and only in-frame beta chains were retained. All rows with the same CDR3 protein become a single entry with the most common DNA and genes. The sample table contains fewer than 350,000 distinct CDR3 sequences; only one count was recorded for around a tenth of them. Roughly 4% of the sample goes to the ten largest clones. Relative to germline, V is missing 6 bases and J is missing 11 bases, with 15 bases of the junction outside any gene match. From cysteine to phenylalanine, the CDR3 is 17 amino acids long. Only the CDR3 DNA is retained, 51 bases long and in frame from the first base. CDR1 and CDR2 were assigned from the germline V gene as SGHTA and FQGNSA.

The V and J genes are TRBV7-2 and TRBJ2-3, with 15 bases in between that match TRBD2. Material for sequencing was PBMCs. The clonotype originates from a human donor in good health (CMV status not recorded). Some clones in this sample may be carry-over from other donors' samples. The DNA sequence is TGTGCCAGCAGTCGGACTAGCGGGGGGGATTTTCTTAGGGGGCAGTATTTT. It is translated as CASSRTSGGDFLRGQYF.